The rows below give T cell receptor beta chains drawn from one sample of a study of blood T cell repertoires in COVID-19. Using immunoSEQ multiplex PCR, the repertoire was profiled, and TCRdb retains in-frame clones only, with some absent. This sample has fewer than 120,000 clones, with 76% found just once. The sequenced material came from peripheral blood. The receptors derive from a woman of 80 years or more with acute or convalescent COVID-19. Each CDR3 is given with its conserved first and last residue. Fields, in order: J gene, V gene, clone size, CDR3 protein. Expanded clones are given a class, and other clones once, few, many or no size at all.

TRBJ2-3,TRBV30,.,CAWTGLAVNTDTQYF
TRBJ1-2,TRBV20-1,.,CSASADYGYTF
TRBJ2-7,TRBV10-3,.,CAISGSGGASYEQYF
TRBJ1-1,TRBV27,.,CASSFRGKINTEAFF
TRBJ1-5,TRBV30,.,CAWNTGLGNQPQHF
TRBJ1-4,TRBV28,.,CAGAGGFGEKLFF
TRBJ2-3,TRBV9,.,CASSVGGGVRFADTQYF
TRBJ1-2,TRBV11-2,few,CASSLDGLQGNYGYTF
TRBJ2-2,TRBV10-3,once,CAISESGQGRAGELFF
TRBJ2-1,TRBV19,.,CASSIGPQGDEQFF
TRBJ1-6,TRBV6-5,.,CASSYDETAYNSPLHF
TRBJ2-7,TRBV10-1,.,CASSGGNLFEQYF
TRBJ2-2,TRBV7-9,.,CASSSGTGGIGELFF
TRBJ2-7,TRBV6-1,.,CASSGLTSGLPYEQYF
TRBJ2-5,TRBV5-6,.,CASSLLELETQYF
TRBJ1-1,TRBV30,medium-sized,CACGRGRNTEAFF
TRBJ1-5,TRBV2,.,CASSGQGLSNQPQHF
TRBJ2-5,TRBV7-2,.,CASSSPGLQETQYF
TRBJ1-3,TRBV15,.,CATSISAGNTIYF
TRBJ2-2,TRBV5-1,.,CASSSVQGSTGELFF
TRBJ1-5,TRBV27,few,CASRSGQGRGQPQHF
TRBJ1-2,TRBV20-1,.,CSIQGAADTF
TRBJ2-6,TRBV4-3,.,CASSQAPSGANVLTF
TRBJ2-5,TRBV11-2,.,CASRSMGQPQETQYF
TRBJ2-4,TRBV5-5,.,CASSLGGDDIQYF
TRBJ2-7,TRBV18,few,CASSPGYAREQYF
TRBJ1-6,TRBV5-5,few,CASSLGQGANNSPLHF
TRBJ1-2,TRBV4-2,.,CASSQGGEGTFQGYTF
TRBJ1-2,TRBV5-5,few,CASSLAGVRPTNYGYTF
TRBJ1-3,TRBV3-1/TRBV3-2,.,CASSQEWQAMGSGNTIYF
TRBJ1-2,TRBV19,.,CASSDNLLNYGYTF
TRBJ1-3,TRBV5-5,.,CASSLDADRLGNTIYF
TRBJ1-2,TRBV19,.,CASSANDRGRIYGYTF
TRBJ2-3,TRBV10-1,.,CASSGTGTGGNTQYF
TRBJ1-1,TRBV7-2,.,CASSIQGDTEAFF
TRBJ2-7,TRBV7-2,.,CASSLGLEINEQYF
TRBJ1-2,TRBV21-1,.,CASPGQGPYGYTF
TRBJ1-2,TRBV2,.,CATSDGAAVYYGYTF
TRBJ2-5,TRBV18,.,CASSPRTTGTGAETQYF
TRBJ1-2,TRBV6-5,.,CASSINRGSYGYTF
TRBJ1-5,TRBV19,once,CASSAFPWTGNSNQPQHF
TRBJ1-2,TRBV30,.,CAWSVRTGSAYGYTF
TRBJ2-1,TRBV18,.,CASSPHRDNEQFF
TRBJ1-6,TRBV3-1/TRBV3-2,.,CASSTSGQNNSPLHF
TRBJ2-5,TRBV4-3,.,CASSQTGIETQYF
TRBJ1-1,TRBV3-1/TRBV3-2,.,CATRQRDFAEAFF
TRBJ2-7,TRBV7-2,.,CASSPSGTTEQYF
TRBJ2-3,TRBV7-9,.,CASSQGSGRSTDTQYF
TRBJ1-5,TRBV28,.,CASSLSGRVQHF
TRBJ2-3,TRBV6-2/TRBV6-3,.,CASSNGGGTDTQYF
TRBJ2-4,TRBV4-2,.,CASSQLRGAKNIQYF
TRBJ1-3,TRBV4-1,few,CASSRSGTGRIGF
TRBJ2-5,TRBV29-1,.,CSASGGSQETQYF